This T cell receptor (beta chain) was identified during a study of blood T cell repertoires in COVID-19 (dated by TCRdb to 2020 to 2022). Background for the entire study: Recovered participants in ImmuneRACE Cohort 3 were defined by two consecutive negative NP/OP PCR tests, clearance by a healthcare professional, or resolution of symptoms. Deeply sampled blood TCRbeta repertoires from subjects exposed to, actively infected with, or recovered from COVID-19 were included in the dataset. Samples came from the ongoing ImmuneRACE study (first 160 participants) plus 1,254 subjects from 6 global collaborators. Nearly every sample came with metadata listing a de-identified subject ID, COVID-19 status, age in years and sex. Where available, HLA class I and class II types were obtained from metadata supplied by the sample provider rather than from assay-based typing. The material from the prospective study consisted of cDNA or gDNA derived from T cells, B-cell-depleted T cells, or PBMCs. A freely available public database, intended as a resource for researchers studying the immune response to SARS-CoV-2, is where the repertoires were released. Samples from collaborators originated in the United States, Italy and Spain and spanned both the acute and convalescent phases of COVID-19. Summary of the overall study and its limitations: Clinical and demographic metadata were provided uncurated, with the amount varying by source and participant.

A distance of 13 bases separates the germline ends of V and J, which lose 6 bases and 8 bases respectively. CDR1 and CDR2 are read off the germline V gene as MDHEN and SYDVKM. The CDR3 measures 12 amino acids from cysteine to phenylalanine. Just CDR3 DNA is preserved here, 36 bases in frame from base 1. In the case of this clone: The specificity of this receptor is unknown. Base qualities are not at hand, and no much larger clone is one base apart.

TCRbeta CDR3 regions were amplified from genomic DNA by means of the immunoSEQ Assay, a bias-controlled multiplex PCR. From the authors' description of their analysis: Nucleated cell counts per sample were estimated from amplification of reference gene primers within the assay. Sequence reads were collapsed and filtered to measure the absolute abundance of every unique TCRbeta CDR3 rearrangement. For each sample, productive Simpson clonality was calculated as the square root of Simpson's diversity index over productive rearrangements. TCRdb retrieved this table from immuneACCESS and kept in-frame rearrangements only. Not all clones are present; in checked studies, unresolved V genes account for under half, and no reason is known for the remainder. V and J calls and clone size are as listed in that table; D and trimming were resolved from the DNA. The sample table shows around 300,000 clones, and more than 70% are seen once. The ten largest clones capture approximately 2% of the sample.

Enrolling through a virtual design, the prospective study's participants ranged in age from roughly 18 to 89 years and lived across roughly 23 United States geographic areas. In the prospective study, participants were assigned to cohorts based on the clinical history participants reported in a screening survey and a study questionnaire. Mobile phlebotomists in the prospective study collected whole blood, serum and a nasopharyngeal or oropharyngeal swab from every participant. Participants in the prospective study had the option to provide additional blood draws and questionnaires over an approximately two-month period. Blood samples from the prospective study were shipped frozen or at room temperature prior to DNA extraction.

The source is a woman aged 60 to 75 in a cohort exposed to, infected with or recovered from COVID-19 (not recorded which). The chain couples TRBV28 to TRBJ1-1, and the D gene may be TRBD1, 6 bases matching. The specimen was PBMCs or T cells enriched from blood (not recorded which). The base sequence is TGTGCCAGCAGAACTTTGCAGGGGGAAGCTTTCTTT. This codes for CASRTLQGEAFF.